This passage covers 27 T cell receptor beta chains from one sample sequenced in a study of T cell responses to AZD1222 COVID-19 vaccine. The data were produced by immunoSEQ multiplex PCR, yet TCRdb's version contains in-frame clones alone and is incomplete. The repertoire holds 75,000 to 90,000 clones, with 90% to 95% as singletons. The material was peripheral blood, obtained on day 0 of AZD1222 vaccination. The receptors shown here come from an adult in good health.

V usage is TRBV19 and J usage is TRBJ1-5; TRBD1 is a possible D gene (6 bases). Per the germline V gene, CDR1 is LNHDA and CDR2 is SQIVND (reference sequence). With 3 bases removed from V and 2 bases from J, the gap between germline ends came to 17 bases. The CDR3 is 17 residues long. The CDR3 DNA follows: TGTGCCAGTAGTATGTCGTCAGGGGCGGTCGGCAATCAGCCCCAGCATTTT. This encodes CASSMSSGAVGNQPQHF.

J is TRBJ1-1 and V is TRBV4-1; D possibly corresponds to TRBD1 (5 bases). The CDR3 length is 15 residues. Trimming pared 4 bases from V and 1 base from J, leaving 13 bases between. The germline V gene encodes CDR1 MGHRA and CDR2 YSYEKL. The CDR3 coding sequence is TGCGCCAGCAGCCCCCCAGGAGGGGCGAACACTGAAGCTTTCTTT. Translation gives CASSPPGGANTEAFF.

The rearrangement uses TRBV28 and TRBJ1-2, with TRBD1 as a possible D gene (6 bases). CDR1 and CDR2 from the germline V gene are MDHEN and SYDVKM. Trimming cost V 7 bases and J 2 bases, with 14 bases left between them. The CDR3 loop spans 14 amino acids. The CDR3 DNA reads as TGTGCCAGCACTTGGACAGACCGAAACTATGGCTACACCTTC. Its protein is CASTWTDRNYGYTF.

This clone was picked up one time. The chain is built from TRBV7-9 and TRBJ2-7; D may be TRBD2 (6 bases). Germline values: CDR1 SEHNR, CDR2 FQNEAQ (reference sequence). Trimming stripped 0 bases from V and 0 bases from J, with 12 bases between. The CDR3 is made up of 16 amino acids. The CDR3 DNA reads TGTGCCAGCAGCTTAGCGCGGGGCGGAAGCTCCTACGAGCAGTACTTC. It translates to CASSLARGGSSYEQYF.

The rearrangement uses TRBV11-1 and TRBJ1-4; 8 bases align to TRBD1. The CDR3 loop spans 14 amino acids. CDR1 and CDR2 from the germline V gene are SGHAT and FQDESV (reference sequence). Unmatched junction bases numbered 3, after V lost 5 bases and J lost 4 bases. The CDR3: CASSRTGINEKLFF. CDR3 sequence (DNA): TGTGCCAGCAGCCGGACAGGGATTAATGAAAAACTGTTTTTT.

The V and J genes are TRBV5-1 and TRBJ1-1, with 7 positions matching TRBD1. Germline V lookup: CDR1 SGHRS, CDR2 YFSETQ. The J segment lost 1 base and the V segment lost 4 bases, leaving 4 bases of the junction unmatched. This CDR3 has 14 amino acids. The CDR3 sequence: CASSMGQPNTEAFF. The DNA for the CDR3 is TGCGCCAGCAGCATGGGACAGCCGAACACTGAAGCTTTCTTT.

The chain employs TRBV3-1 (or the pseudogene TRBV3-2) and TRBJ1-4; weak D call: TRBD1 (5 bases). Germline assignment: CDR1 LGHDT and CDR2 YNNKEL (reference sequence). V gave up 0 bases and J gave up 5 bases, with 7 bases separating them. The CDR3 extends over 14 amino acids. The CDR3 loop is CASSQDRANEKLFF. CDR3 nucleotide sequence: TGTGCCAGCAGCCAAGACAGGGCGAATGAAAAACTGTTTTTT.

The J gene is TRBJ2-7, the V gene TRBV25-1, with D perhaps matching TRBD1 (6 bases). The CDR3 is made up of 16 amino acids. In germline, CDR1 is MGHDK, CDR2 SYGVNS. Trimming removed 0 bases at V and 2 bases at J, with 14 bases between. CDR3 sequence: CASSEYGQGRPYEQYF. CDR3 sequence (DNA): TGTGCCAGCAGTGAATATGGGCAGGGGCGCCCCTACGAGCAGTACTTC.

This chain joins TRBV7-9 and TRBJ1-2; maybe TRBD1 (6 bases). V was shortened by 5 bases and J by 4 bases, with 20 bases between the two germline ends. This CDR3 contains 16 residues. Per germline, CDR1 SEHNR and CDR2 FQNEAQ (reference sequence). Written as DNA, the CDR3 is TGTGCCAGCAGCGCGCATGGGGGGGGCGCACGCTATGGCTACACCTTC. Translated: CASSAHGGGARYGYTF. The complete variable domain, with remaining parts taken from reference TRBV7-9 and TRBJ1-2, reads DTGVSQNPRHKITKRGQNVTFRCDPISEHNRLYWYRQTLGQGPEFLTYFQNEAQLEKSRLLSDRFSAERPKGSFSTLEIQRTEQGDSAMYLCASSAHGGGARYGYTFGSGTRLTVV.

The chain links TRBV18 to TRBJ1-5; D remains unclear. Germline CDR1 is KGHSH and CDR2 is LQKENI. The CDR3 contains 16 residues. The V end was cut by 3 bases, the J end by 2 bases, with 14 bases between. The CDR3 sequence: CASSPWPSGGNQPQHF. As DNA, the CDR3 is TGTGCCAGCTCACCGTGGCCTTCTGGGGGCAATCAGCCCCAGCATTTT.

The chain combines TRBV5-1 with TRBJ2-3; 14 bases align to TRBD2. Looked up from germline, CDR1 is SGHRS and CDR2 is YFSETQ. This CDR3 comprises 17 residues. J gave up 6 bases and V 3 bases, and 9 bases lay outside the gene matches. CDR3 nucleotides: TGCGCCAGCAGCTCGAAGACTAGCGGGGGGGCCGGGGATACGCAGTATTTT. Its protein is CASSSKTSGGAGDTQYF.

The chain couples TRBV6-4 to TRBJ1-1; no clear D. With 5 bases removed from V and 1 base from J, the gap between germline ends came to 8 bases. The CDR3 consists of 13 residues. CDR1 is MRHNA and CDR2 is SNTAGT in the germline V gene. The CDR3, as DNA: TGTGCCAGCAGTCGTGAACGGAACACTGAAGCTTTCTTT. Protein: CASSRERNTEAFF.

The CDR3 DNA follows: TGTGCCAGCAGCGCAACAGGGAGCCCCGAGCAGTACTTC. It translates to CASSATGSPEQYF. The rearrangement uses TRBV11-1 and TRBJ2-7; D perhaps matches TRBD1 (6 bases). Deletions cut 5 bases from V and 6 bases from J, with 14 bases between. CDR1 is SGHAT and CDR2 is FQDESV in the germline V gene (reference sequence). The CDR3 loop spans 13 amino acids.

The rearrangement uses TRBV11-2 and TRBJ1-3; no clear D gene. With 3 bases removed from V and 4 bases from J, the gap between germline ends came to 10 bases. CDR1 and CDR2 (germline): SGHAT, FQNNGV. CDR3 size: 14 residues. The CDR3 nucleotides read TGTGCCAGCAGCTTTACGGACGGAGGAAACACCATATATTTT. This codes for CASSFTDGGNTIYF.

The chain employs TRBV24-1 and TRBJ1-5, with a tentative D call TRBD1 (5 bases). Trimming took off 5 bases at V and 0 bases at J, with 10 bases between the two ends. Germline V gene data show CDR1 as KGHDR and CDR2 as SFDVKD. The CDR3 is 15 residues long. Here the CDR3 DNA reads TGTGCCACCAGTGGGGCTGGGACTAGCAATCAGCCCCAGCATTTT. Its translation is CATSGAGTSNQPQHF.

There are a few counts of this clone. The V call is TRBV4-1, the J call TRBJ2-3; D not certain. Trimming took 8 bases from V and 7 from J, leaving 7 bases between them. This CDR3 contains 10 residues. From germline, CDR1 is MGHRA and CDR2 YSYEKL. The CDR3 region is CASGLNTQYF. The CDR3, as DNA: TGCGCCAGCGGGTTGAATACGCAGTATTTT.

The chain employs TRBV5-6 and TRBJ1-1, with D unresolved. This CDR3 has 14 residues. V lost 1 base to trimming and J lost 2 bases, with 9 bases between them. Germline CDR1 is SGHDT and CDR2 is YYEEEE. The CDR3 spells CASSLPGSNTEAFF. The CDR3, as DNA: TGTGCCAGCAGCTTGCCGGGGTCTAACACTGAAGCTTTCTTT.

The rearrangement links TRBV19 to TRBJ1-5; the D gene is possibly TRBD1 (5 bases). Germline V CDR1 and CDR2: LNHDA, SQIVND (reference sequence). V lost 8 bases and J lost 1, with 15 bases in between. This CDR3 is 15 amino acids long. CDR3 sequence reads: CASLGGGKSNQPQHF. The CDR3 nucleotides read TGTGCCAGTCTTGGGGGGGGGAAGAGCAATCAGCCCCAGCATTTT. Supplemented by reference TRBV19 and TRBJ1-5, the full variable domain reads DGGITQSPKYLFRKEGQNVTLSCEQNLNHDAMYWYRQDPGQGLRLIYYSQIVNDFQKGDIAEGYSVSREKKESFPLTVTSAQKNPTAFYLCASLGGGKSNQPQHFGDGTRLSIL.

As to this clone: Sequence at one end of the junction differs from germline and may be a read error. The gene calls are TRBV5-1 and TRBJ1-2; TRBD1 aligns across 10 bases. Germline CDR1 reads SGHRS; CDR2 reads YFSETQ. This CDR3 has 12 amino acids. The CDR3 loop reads CASSPRDRGYRF. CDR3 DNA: TGCGCCAGCAGCCCCCGGGACAGGGGCTATCGGTTC.

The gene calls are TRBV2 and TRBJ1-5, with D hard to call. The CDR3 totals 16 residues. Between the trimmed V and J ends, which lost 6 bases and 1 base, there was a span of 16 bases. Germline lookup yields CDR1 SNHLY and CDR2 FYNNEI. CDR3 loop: CASRISSQGSNQPQHF. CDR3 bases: TGTGCCAGCAGGATCTCATCACAAGGGAGCAATCAGCCCCAGCATTTT.

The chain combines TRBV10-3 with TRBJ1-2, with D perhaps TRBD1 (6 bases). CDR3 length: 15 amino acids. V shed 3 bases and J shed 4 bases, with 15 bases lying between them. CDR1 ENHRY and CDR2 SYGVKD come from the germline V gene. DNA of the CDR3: TGTGCCATCAGTGAAGGGGGTCAGGGGATCTATGGCTACACCTTC. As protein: CAISEGGQGIYGYTF.

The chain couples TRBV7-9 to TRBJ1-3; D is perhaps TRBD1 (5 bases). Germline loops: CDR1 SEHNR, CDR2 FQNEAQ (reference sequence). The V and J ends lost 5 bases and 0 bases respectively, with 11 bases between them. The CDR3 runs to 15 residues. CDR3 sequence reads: CASSLDRYSGNTIYF. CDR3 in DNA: TGTGCCAGCAGCCTAGACAGATACTCTGGAAACACCATATATTTT.

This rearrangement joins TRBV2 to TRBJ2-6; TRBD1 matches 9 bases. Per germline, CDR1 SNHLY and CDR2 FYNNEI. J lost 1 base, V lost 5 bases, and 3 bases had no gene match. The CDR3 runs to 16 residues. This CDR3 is CASSRDRVSGANVLTF. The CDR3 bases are TGTGCCAGCAGTCGGGACAGGGTATCTGGGGCCAACGTCCTGACTTTC.

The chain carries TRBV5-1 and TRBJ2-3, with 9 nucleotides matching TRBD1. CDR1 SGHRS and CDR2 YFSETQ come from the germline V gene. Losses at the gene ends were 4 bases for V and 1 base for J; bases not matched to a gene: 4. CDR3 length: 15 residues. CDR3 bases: TGCGCCAGCAGCCCGGGACAGGGAGGCACAGATACGCAGTATTTT. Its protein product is CASSPGQGGTDTQYF.

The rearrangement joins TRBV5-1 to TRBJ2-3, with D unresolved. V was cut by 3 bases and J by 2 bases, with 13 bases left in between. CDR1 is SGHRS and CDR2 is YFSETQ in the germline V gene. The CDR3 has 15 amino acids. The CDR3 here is CASSSGYPITDTQYF. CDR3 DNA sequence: TGCGCCAGCAGCTCCGGCTACCCGATCACAGATACGCAGTATTTT.

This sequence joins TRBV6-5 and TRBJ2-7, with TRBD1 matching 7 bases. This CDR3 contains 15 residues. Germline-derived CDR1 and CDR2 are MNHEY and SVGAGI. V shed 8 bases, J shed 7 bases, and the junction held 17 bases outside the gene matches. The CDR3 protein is CASSPPRTGVREQYF. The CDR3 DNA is TGTGCCAGCTCCCCCCCCCGAACAGGGGTTCGGGAGCAGTACTTC.

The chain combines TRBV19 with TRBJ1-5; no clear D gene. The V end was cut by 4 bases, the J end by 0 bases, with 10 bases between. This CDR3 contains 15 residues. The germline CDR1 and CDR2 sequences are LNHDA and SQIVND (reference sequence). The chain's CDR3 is CASSTPGDSNQPQHF. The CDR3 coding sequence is TGTGCCAGTAGTACGCCCGGGGATAGCAATCAGCCCCAGCATTTT.